This T cell receptor (beta chain) was captured by sequencing in a study of human T cells and chemical hapten exposure (dated by TCRdb to the early 2020s). Context from the whole study: Libraries were pooled for sequencing, and per-sample TCR yields varied mainly because of small differences in library volumes within the pool. Peripheral blood TCR repertoire changes were tracked in vivo in alopecia patients during primary and secondary sensitization to the hapten diphenylcyclopropenone (DPC). For every blood RNA sample, sequencing covered both the TCR alpha and TCR beta chains.

Unfractionated whole blood was collected in Tempus Blood RNA tubes, and total RNA was extracted from that blood. As TCR sequencing controls, roughly five healthy volunteers were used, with blood taken at day 0, 2 weeks and 6 weeks. In regard to this clonotype: This receptor's antigen is unknown. Base qualities are not provided; no much larger clone lies one nucleotide away.

The protocol used for the library was 5' RACE. TCRdb records Illumina MiSeq as the sequencer. During library preparation, unique molecular identifiers were attached to individual cDNA molecules so that TCRs could be counted in a quantitative, reproducible way. The original pipeline was this. A median of about 89,000 TCRs per sample was observed, with a range of roughly 23,224 to 700,000. V, J and CDR3 annotation of the TCR reads was performed with the Decombinator software suite. For PS versus PT1 abundance plots, all samples were subsampled to the same number of TCRs (28,000). TCRs were defined as expanded if absent before sensitization and observed at least eight times at the 2-week time point. TCRdb cleaned the public reads at Q25 with fastp, built clones with MiXCR and kept in-frame beta chains. Identical CDR3 proteins give one entry, which carries the most common genes and DNA. TCRdb, rather than the study authors, made the V and J calls. In this sample the table shows around 80,000 distinct CDR3 sequences, less than 20% of which occur a single time. Approximately 6.3% of the sample is held by the ten biggest clonotypes.

Here is what the overall study found, with its caveats: The number of TCRs above 1 in 1000 frequency did not change with DPC sensitization; there was no evidence of global repertoire structure alterations. Repeated subsampling changed both the strength of the expansion versus patch-test correlation and the threshold at which the correlation became significant.

From cysteine to phenylalanine, the CDR3 is 17 amino acids long. Of the read, only the CDR3 DNA is kept; its 51 bases are in frame from base 1. In the germline V gene, CDR1 corresponds to MGHDK and CDR2 to SYGVNS. V is cut by 3 bases and J by 0 bases, and the space between the germline ends is 12 bases. The source of this sequence is a female donor in good health. The rearrangement joined TRBV25-1 to TRBJ2-6, with TRBD1 perhaps the D gene, on 5 matching bases. In nucleotides, the sequence is TGTGCCAGCAGTGACCCATTGACAGTCTCTGGGGCCAACGTCCTGACTTTC. It is translated as CASSDPLTVSGANVLTF. Reference TRBV25-1 and TRBJ2-6 genes cover what lies past the CDR3, so the full variable domain is EADIYQTPRYLVIGTGKKITLECSQTMGHDKMYWYQQDPGMELHLIHYSYGVNSTEKGDLSSESTVSRIRTEHFPLTLESARPSHTSQYLCASSDPLTVSGANVLTFGAGSRLTVL.